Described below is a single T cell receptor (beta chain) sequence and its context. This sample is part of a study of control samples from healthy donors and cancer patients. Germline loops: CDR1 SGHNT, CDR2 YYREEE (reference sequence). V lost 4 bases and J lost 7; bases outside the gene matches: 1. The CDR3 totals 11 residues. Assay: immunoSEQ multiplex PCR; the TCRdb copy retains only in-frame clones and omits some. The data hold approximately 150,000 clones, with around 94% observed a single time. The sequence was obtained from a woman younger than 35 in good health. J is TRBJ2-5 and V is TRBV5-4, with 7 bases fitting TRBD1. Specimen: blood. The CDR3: CASSRTGTQYF. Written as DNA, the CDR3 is TGTGCCAGCAGCCGGACAGGGACCCAGTACTTC.